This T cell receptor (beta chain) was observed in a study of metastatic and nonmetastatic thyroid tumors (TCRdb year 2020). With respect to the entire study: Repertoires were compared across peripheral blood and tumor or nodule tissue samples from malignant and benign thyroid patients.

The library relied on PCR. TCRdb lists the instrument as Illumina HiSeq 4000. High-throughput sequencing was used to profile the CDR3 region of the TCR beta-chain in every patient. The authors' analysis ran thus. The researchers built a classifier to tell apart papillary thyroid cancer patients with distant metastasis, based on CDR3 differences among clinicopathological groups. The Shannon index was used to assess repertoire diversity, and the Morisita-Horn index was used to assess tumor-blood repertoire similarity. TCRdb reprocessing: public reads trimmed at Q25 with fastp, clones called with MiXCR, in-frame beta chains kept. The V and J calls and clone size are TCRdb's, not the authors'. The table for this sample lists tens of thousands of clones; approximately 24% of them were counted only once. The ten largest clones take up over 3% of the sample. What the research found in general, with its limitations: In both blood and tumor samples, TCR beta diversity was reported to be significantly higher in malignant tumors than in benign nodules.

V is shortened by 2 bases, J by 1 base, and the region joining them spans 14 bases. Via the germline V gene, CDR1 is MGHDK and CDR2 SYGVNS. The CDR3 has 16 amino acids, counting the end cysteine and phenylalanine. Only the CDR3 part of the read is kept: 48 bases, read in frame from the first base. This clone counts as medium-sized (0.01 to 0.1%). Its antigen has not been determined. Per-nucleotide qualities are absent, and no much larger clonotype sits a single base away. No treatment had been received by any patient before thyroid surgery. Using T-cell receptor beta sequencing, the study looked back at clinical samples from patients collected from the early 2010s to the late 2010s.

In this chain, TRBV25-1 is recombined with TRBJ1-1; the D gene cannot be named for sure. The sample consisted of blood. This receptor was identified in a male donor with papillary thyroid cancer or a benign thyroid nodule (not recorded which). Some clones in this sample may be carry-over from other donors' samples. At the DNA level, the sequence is TGTGCCAGCAGTGAAAAAGTAGGGCCCTCGAACACTGAAGCTTTCTTT. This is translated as CASSEKVGPSNTEAFF.